Reported below is one TCR beta chain. Its specificity is unknown. The sample comes from a study of cytomegalovirus exposure and HLA in healthy donors. Overall study findings and caveats: Sequence variants that were highly shared formed a cluster that was likely a sequencing artifact. CMV serostatus was the only immune exposure information that was available. Fewer than 200 TCR beta chains were listed as cytomegalovirus-associated.

It was with 60 Vbeta and 13 Jbeta primers that the PCR ran. Profiled with immunoSEQ multiplex PCR; TCRdb holds only in-frame clones, not every one. Of 100,000 or so clones detected, roughly three quarters appear once; the ten largest clones hold approximately 4.1%. V was shortened by 6 bases and J by 2 bases, with 15 bases between the two germline ends. The germline gives CDR1 MNHNS, CDR2 SASEGT. The CDR3 is 15 residues long. The sequence was obtained from a female donor in good health and CMV-seropositive. The rearrangement uses TRBV6-1 and TRBJ2-3; a weak D match, TRBD2 (6 bases). The sample taken for sequencing was PBMCs. CDR3 sequence reads: CASRGPGLLTDTQYF. For the CDR3, the DNA is TGTGCCAGCAGGGGACCGGGACTTCTCACAGATACGCAGTATTTT.